This T cell receptor (beta chain) was recovered during a study of blood T cell repertoires in COVID-19. Looking at the study overall: The United States, Italy and Spain were the sources of the acute and convalescent COVID-19 samples. In each case, the material was cDNA or gDNA derived from T cells, B-cell-depleted T cells, or PBMCs.

The germline V gene encodes CDR1 MGHRA and CDR2 YSYEKL. The CDR3 extends over 16 amino acids. The J segment lost 7 bases and the V segment lost 1 base, leaving 9 bases of the junction unmatched. This clone came up once. Patients from Seattle were sampled longitudinally, starting during active infection. Under the authors' procedure: Estimated nucleated cell counts came from reference gene primer amplification. Sequencing used immunoSEQ multiplex PCR; TCRdb keeps in-frame clones, though not all of them. V, J and clone size are those of that table, while D and trimming were read from the DNA. The sample holds tens of thousands of clones, around 87% seen once.

The receptor was isolated from a man between 35 and 55 years old with COVID-19, enrolled during active disease. Specimen: peripheral blood. This chain uses TRBV4-1 with TRBJ1-4, with 7 bases fitting TRBD1. CDR3 sequence: CASSQGQGVLFEKLFF. CDR3 in DNA: TGCGCCAGCAGCCAAGGCCAGGGGGTGTTATTTGAAAAACTGTTTTTT.